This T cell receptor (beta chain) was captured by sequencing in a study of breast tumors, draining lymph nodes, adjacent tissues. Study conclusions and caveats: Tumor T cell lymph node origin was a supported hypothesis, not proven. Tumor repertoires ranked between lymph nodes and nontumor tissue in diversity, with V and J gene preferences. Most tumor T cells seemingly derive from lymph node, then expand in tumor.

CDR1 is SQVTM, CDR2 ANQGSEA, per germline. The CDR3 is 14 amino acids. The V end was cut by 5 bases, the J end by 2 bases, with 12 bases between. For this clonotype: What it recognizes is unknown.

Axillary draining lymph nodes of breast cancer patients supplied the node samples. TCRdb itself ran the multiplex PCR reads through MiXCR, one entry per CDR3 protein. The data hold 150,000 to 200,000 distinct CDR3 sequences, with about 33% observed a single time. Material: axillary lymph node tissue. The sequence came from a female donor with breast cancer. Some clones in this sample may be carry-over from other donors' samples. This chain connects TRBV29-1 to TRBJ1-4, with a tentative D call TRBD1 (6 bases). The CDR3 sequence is CSVPSGGTNEKLFF. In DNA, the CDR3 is TGCAGCGTTCCCTCCGGGGGCACTAATGAAAAACTGTTTTTT.